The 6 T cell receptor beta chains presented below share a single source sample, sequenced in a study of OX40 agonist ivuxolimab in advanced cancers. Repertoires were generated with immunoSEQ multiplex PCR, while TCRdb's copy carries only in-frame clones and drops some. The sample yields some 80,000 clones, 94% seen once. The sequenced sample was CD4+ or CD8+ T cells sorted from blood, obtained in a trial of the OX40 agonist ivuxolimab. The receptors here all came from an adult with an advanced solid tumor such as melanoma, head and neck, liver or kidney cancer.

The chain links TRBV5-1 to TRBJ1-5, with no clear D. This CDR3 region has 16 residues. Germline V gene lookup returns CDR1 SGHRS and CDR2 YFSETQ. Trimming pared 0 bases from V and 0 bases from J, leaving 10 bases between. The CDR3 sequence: CASSLGGSYSNQPQHF. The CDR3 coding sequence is TGCGCCAGCAGCTTGGGAGGGAGCTATAGCAATCAGCCCCAGCATTTT.

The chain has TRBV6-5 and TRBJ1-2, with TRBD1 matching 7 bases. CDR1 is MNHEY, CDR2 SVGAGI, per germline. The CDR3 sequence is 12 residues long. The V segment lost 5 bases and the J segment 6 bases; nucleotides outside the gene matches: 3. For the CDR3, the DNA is TGTGCCAGCAGTAAAGGACAGGATGGCTACACCTTC. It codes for CASSKGQDGYTF.

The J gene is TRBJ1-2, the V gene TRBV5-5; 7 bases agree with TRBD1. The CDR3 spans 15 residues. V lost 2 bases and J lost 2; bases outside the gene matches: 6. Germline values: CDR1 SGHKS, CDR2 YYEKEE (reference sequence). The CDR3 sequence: CASSLLMGQNYGYTF. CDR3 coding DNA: TGTGCCAGCAGCTTACTTATGGGACAGAACTATGGCTACACCTTC.

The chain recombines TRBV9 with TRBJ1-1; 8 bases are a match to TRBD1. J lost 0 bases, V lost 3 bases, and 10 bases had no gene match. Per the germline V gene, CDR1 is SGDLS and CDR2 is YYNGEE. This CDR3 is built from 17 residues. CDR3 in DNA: TGTGCCAGCAGCGCGCCCCCGACAGGGGAGATGAACACTGAAGCTTTCTTT. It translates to CASSAPPTGEMNTEAFF.

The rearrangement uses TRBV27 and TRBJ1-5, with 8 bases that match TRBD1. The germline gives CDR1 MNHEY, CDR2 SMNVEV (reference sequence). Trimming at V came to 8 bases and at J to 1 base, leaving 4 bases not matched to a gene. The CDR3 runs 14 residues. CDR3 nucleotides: TGTGCCAGCGGTCGACAGGGGAGCAATCAGCCCCAGCATTTT. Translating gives CASGRQGSNQPQHF.

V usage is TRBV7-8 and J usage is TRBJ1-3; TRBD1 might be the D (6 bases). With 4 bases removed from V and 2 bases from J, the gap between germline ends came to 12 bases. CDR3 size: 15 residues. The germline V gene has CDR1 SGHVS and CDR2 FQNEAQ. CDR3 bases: TGTGCCAGCAGCTCAAACAGGGTCGCTGGAAACACCATATATTTT. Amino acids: CASSSNRVAGNTIYF.